This record covers a single T cell receptor (beta chain). What antigen it recognizes has not been identified. Base qualities are not recorded, but no much larger clone differs from it by a single base. The sample comes from a study of T cell repertoires in cytomegalovirus infection (dated by TCRdb to about 2019). Study-level background: Because public TCR beta signatures pointed to carriage of CMV infection together with the matching HLA type, the HLA type of each donor mattered for the analysis.

The sample was run on an Illumina HiSeq 1500. TCRdb reprocessing: public reads trimmed at Q25 with fastp, clones called with MiXCR, in-frame beta chains kept. Under each unique CDR3 protein, matching rows form one entry showing the most common genes and DNA. Here the sample has about 260,000 distinct CDR3 sequences; around 15% occur a single time. Together, the top ten hold about 10% of the sample. The CDR3 numbers 15 residues from cysteine through phenylalanine. Of all the DNA, just the CDR3 is kept, 45 bases in frame from base 1. From the germline V gene, CDR1 is MNHEY and CDR2 is SVGAGI. For this chain, trimming is 7 bases at the V end and 1 base at the J end, and the number of junction bases without a gene match is 8. The full study reports these points: Carriers of CMV infection plus the relevant HLA type were discriminated by the cumulative frequency of public TCR beta family members in the study cohort and in an independent approximately 400-donor cohort. The ex vivo response was dominated by HLA-C-restricted CMV-specific TCR beta clonotypes, and the single most frequent clonotype in two of eight donors was supplied by these HLA-C-restricted clonotypes.

The TCR was taken from a human donor in good health (CMV status not recorded). Some clones in this sample may be carry-over from other donors' samples. This chain joins TRBV6-5 to TRBJ1-1; the central 8 bases match TRBD1. Sequencing input: PBMCs. In nucleotide form, the sequence is TGTGCCAGCACCATTACAGGGGGAAAGAACACTGAAGCTTTCTTT. The resulting protein is CASTITGGKNTEAFF.